This is a list of T cell receptor beta chains from one sample in a study of shared clonotypes between healthy human individuals. Sequenced by immunoSEQ multiplex PCR; TCRdb stores in-frame clones only, minus some. The data show roughly 1,500,000 clones, 98% seen once. The sequenced sample consisted of naive CD4+ T cells sorted from blood. The receptors here all came from a man aged 30-40 years in good health. CDR3s include the opening cysteine and the closing phenylalanine or tryptophan. The D gene is left open where the match is weak. Size tells how often a clone was seen (once, few, many) or the class of an expanded clone, and some rows leave it out.

j_call | clone_size | v_call | d_call | cdr3_aa | cdr3_nt
TRBJ2-1 | once | TRBV19 | TRBD1 | CASSTGTGSPPGDNEQFF | TGTGCCAGTAGTACCGGGACAGGGAGCCCTCCAGGGGACAATGAGCAGTTCTTC
TRBJ2-7 | NA | TRBV6-1 | NA | CASIPFGASSYEQYF | TGTGCCAGCATACCCTTTGGAGCCAGCTCCTACGAGCAGTACTTC
TRBJ2-3 | NA | TRBV14 | NA | CASSQISTTDTQYF | TGTGCCAGCAGCCAGATTTCGACAACAGATACGCAGTATTTT
TRBJ1-5 | NA | TRBV5-1 | NA | CASSFDSNQPQHF | TGCGCCAGCAGCTTTGATAGCAATCAGCCCCAGCATTTT
TRBJ1-4 | NA | TRBV30 | NA | CAWSVGGEKLFF | TGTGCCTGGAGTGTAGGGGGGGAAAAACTGTTTTTT
TRBJ2-7 | NA | TRBV6-5 | TRBD2 | CAVLAGVKNEQYF | TGTGCCGTCCTAGCGGGAGTAAAAAACGAGCAGTACTTC
TRBJ1-5 | once | TRBV28 | TRBD1 | CASSPTGGKAQPQHF | TGTGCCAGCAGTCCCACAGGGGGCAAGGCGCAGCCCCAGCATTTT
TRBJ2-2 | NA | TRBV7-2 | TRBD2 | CASSALGLAISGELFF | TGTGCCAGCAGCGCATTGGGACTAGCTATCTCCGGGGAGCTGTTTTTT
TRBJ2-7 | NA | TRBV28 | TRBD2 | CASSLRSGSYEQYF | TGTGCCAGCAGTTTAAGGAGCGGGAGCTACGAGCAGTACTTC
TRBJ2-4 | NA | TRBV5-5 | NA | CASSLVLAKNIQYF | TGTGCCAGCAGCTTGGTACTAGCCAAAAACATTCAGTACTTC
TRBJ2-2 | NA | TRBV28 | TRBD1 | CASSLRSWDRGGGELFF | TGTGCCAGCAGTTTACGGTCCTGGGACAGGGGCGGCGGGGAGCTGTTTTTT
TRBJ2-4 | NA | TRBV28 | TRBD1 | CASARQGATWAKNIQYF | TGTGCCAGCGCTAGACAGGGGGCTACCTGGGCCAAAAACATTCAGTACTTC
TRBJ2-2 | NA | TRBV11-2 | NA | CASIEGTGELFF | TGTGCCAGCATTGAGGGAACCGGGGAGCTGTTTTTT
TRBJ2-3 | NA | TRBV9 | NA | CASSSSGTDTQYF | TGTGCCAGCAGCTCTAGTGGGACAGATACGCAGTATTTT
TRBJ1-3 | NA | TRBV7-8 | NA | CASSYRPGTGNTIYF | TGTGCCAGCAGCTATAGGCCAGGAACTGGAAACACCATATATTTT
TRBJ1-5 | NA | TRBV6-5 | NA | CASRREGMAQPQHF | TGTGCCAGCAGGAGAGAGGGGATGGCTCAGCCCCAGCATTTT
TRBJ2-1 | NA | TRBV18 | TRBD2 | CASSPTVLTSGRGGQEQFF | TGTGCCAGCTCACCAACGGTTTTGACTAGCGGGAGGGGGGGACAAGAGCAGTTCTTC
TRBJ2-5 | once | TRBV10-3 | TRBD2 | CAISEGLAGGGYQETQYF | TGTGCCATCAGTGAGGGACTAGCGGGAGGGGGGTACCAAGAGACCCAGTACTTC
TRBJ2-7 | NA | TRBV2 | NA | CASSGQWGRLF | TGTGCCAGCAGTGGGCAATGGGGCCGCCTCTTC
TRBJ2-5 | NA | TRBV29-1 | NA | CSVGFRARETQYF | TGCAGCGTTGGATTCAGGGCTCGGGAGACCCAGTACTTC
TRBJ2-7 | NA | TRBV6-6 | NA | CATRGTVLYEQYF | TGTGCCACCCGCGGGACAGTCCTATACGAGCAGTACTTC
TRBJ2-1 | NA | TRBV6-6 | NA | CASSYGPGQNDEQFF | TGTGCCAGCAGTTACGGGCCTGGTCAGAACGATGAGCAGTTCTTC
TRBJ2-5 | NA | TRBV29-1 | NA | CSVVRWGAQETQYF | TGCAGCGTCGTCCGGTGGGGGGCTCAAGAGACCCAGTACTTC
TRBJ2-3 | NA | TRBV25-1 | NA | CASSVGVKQYF | TGTGCCAGCAGTGTCGGTGTGAAGCAGTATTTT
TRBJ2-7 | once | TRBV13 | TRBD2 | CASSSLAGAPPHEQYF | TGTGCCAGCAGCTCTCTAGCGGGAGCCCCACCCCACGAGCAGTACTTC
TRBJ1-4 | NA | TRBV27 | NA | CASSKTGALNEKLFF | TGTGCCAGCAGTAAAACAGGAGCGCTTAATGAAAAACTGTTTTTT
TRBJ1-3 | NA | TRBV18 | NA | CASSPPQMPGNTIYF | TGTGCCAGCTCACCACCACAAATGCCCGGAAACACCATATATTTT
TRBJ2-3 | NA | TRBV5-5 | TRBD2 | CASRIAGGPGTDTQYF | TGTGCCAGCAGAATAGCGGGAGGGCCGGGCACAGATACGCAGTATTTT
TRBJ1-4 | NA | TRBV9 | NA | CASSVGQGNEKLFF | TGTGCCAGCAGCGTAGGGCAAGGTAATGAAAAACTGTTTTTT
TRBJ1-1 | NA | TRBV5-1 | NA | CASSLTLPGDTEAFF | TGCGCCAGCAGCTTGACATTACCCGGCGACACTGAAGCTTTCTTT
TRBJ2-1 | NA | TRBV5-1 | NA | CASSFEGRESYNEQFF | TGCGCCAGCAGCTTCGAGGGCCGGGAGTCCTACAATGAGCAGTTCTTC